This passage covers 27 T cell receptor beta chains from one sample sequenced in a study of CD8 T cells in ankylosing spondylitis (dated by TCRdb to about 2017). Preparation of the library involved 5' RACE. Sequencing used an Illumina HiSeq 2500. In TCRdb, the public reads were trimmed at Q25 with fastp and aligned with MiXCR, with productive beta chains retained. Rows matching on CDR3 protein sequence are summarized as one entry with the most common DNA and genes. The sample table holds 180,000 or so distinct CDR3 sequences, of which under 14% were seen once. 25% to 35% of the sample goes to the ten largest clones. Sequenced input: blood, either unsorted or a sorted T cell fraction (not recorded which). The receptors here all came from a male donor with ankylosing spondylitis or in good health (not recorded which).

This clonotype was counted at least ten times. The V gene is TRBV12-3 or TRBV12-4, the J gene TRBJ2-1, with TRBD1 matching over 8 bases. V was pared by 5 bases and J by 1 base, with 13 bases of the junction left unmatched. The CDR3 is 18 amino acids. CDR3 DNA: TGTGCCAGCAGTACACCACCCGACAGGGGAGGATCCTACAATGAGCAGTTCTTC. Its translation is CASSTPPDRGGSYNEQFF.

This clonotype appeared many times. The chain employs TRBV5-1 and TRBJ2-7; D unresolved. V was cut by 4 bases and J by 2 bases, with 10 bases left in between. The CDR3 is 13 amino acids. The germline gives CDR1 SGHRS, CDR2 YFSETQ. As DNA, the CDR3 is TGCGCCAGCAGCCTGGACGCGGCCTACGAGCAGTACTTC. Translation: CASSLDAAYEQYF. Using reference TRBV5-1 and TRBJ2-7 for the parts outside the CDR3, the full variable domain is KAGVTQTPRYLIKTRGQQVTLSCSPISGHRSVSWYQQTPGQGLQFLFEYFSETQRNKGNFPGRFSGRQFSNSRSEMNVSTLELGDSALYLCASSLDAAYEQYFGPGTRLTVT.

The V gene is TRBV20-1, the J gene TRBJ2-5; 11 bases agree with TRBD1. The germline CDR1 and CDR2 sequences are DFQATT and SNEGSKA (reference sequence). This CDR3 has 15 residues. The junction had 8 bases not matched to a gene; V was cut back by 5 bases and J by 3 bases. CDR3 region: CSASPGQGAEETQYF. CDR3 DNA: TGCAGTGCTTCCCCAGGACAGGGGGCGGAAGAGACCCAGTACTTC.

The CDR3 sequence: CSVRERAGELFF. The DNA of the CDR3 is TGCAGCGTTCGAGAGCGGGCCGGGGAGCTGTTTTTT. The chain is built from TRBV29-1 and TRBJ2-2, with a tentative D call TRBD2 (6 bases). The CDR3 runs 12 residues. Germline V CDR1 and CDR2: SQVTM, ANQGSEA. Between the trimmed V and J ends, which lost 5 bases and 6 bases, there was a span of 10 bases.

The gene calls are TRBV7-2 and TRBJ2-1, with TRBD2 identical over 14 bases. Trimming removed 4 bases from V and 8 bases from J; junction bases left unmatched: 7. The CDR3 covers 16 residues. The germline gives CDR1 SGHTA, CDR2 FQGNSA. The CDR3 sequence: CASSSRTSGGMDEQFF. CDR3 DNA: TGTGCCAGCAGCTCTCGGACTAGCGGGGGGATGGATGAGCAGTTCTTC. The full variable domain, completed using reference TRBV7-2 and TRBJ2-1, is GAGVSQSPSNKVTEKGKDVELRCDPISGHTALYWYRQSLGQGLEFLIYFQGNSAPDKSGLPSDRFSAERTGGSVSTLTIQRTQQEDSAVYLCASSSRTSGGMDEQFFGPGTRLTVL.

J is TRBJ2-3 and V is TRBV19, with 8 bases lining up with TRBD2. The length of the CDR3 is 17 residues. J was trimmed by 4 bases and V by 1 base; bases with no gene match: 10. Looked up from germline, CDR1 is LNHDA and CDR2 is SQIVND (reference sequence). CDR3 residues: CASSIVGAGVKPDTQYF. CDR3 nucleotides: TGTGCCAGTAGTATAGTTGGAGCGGGAGTCAAGCCAGATACGCAGTATTTT.

This clonotype was seen at least ten times. In DNA, the CDR3 is TGTGCCAGCAGTTCCGGAGGGGCCAACACCGGGGAGCTGTTTTTT. It translates to CASSSGGANTGELFF. The chain links TRBV12-3 or TRBV12-4 to TRBJ2-2; the D gene is possibly TRBD2 (6 bases). Trimming pared 4 bases from V and 2 bases from J, leaving 11 bases between. The CDR3 has 15 amino acids.

The CDR3 region is CASSPVAGYTDTQYF. CDR3 DNA: TGTGCCAGCTCACCGGTAGCGGGGTACACAGATACGCAGTATTTT. V and J are TRBV18 and TRBJ2-3; 8 positions agree with TRBD2. The V segment lost 3 bases and the J segment 2 bases; nucleotides outside the gene matches: 4. The CDR3 runs to 15 residues. Germline assignment: CDR1 KGHSH and CDR2 LQKENI. The whole variable domain, remainder taken from reference TRBV18 and TRBJ2-3, is NAGVMQNPRHLVRRRGQEARLRCSPMKGHSHVYWYRQLPEEGLKFMVYLQKENIIDESGMPKERFSAEFPKEGPSILRIQQVVRGDSAAYFCASSPVAGYTDTQYFGPGTRLTVL.

This clonotype was recorded at least ten times. The V and J genes are TRBV9 and TRBJ1-1, with D maybe TRBD1 (5 bases). In germline, CDR1 is SGDLS, CDR2 YYNGEE. V was cut by 0 bases and J by 5 bases, with 17 bases left in between. This CDR3 has 16 residues. The CDR3 nucleotides read TGTGCCAGCAGCGTAGGCCCGCCAGGGACGGGGACTGAAGCTTTCTTT. It codes for CASSVGPPGTGTEAFF.

About this clonotype: This could be a read error, since a much larger clone is one nucleotide away. The chain combines TRBV19 with TRBJ1-1; D uncertain. This CDR3 is 11 amino acids long. V was trimmed by 7 bases and J by 13 bases, leaving 16 bases between them. CDR1 is LNHDA and CDR2 is SQIVND in the germline V gene (reference sequence). The CDR3 DNA sequence: TGTGCCAGTACCGACACGGCGGGCGTTTTCTTT. Its translation is CASTDTAGVFF.

In this sample, this clonotype turned up many times. J is TRBJ2-3 and V is TRBV28, with D possibly TRBD1 on 7 matching bases. The ends were cut back, 5 bases at V and 0 bases at J, with 18 bases in the middle. Germline loops: CDR1 MDHEN, CDR2 SYDVKM. The CDR3 is 17 amino acids. CDR3 protein: CASSPMSGGLSTDTQYF. The CDR3 bases are TGTGCCAGCAGTCCGATGTCAGGGGGACTTAGCACAGATACGCAGTATTTT.

In this sample, this clonotype turned up a few times. The rearrangement links TRBV7-8 to TRBJ2-5; 8 bases are a match to TRBD2. In germline, CDR1 is SGHVS, CDR2 FQNEAQ. The CDR3 loop spans 16 amino acids. V dropped 4 bases and J dropped 2; count of bases not matched to a gene: 9. The CDR3 protein is CASSSESGRPQETQYF. The CDR3 coding sequence is TGTGCCAGCAGCTCAGAAAGCGGGAGACCACAAGAGACCCAGTACTTC.

At least ten counts were recorded for this clonotype. The chain is built from TRBV10-3 and TRBJ1-2, with a weak D call TRBD1 (6 bases). V shed 6 bases and J shed 4 bases, with 12 bases lying between them. The CDR3 totals 13 residues. Germline V lookup: CDR1 ENHRY, CDR2 SYGVKD. CDR3 sequence reads: CAISPDRPYGYTF. DNA for the CDR3: TGTGCCATCAGCCCAGACAGGCCCTATGGCTACACCTTC.

This clonotype has a count of ten or more. The rearrangement uses TRBV5-1 and TRBJ2-3, with D possibly being TRBD1 or TRBD2 (5 bases each). The CDR3 spans 16 residues. CDR1 is SGHRS, CDR2 YFSETQ, per germline. V gave up 3 bases and J gave up 1 base, with 15 bases separating them. The DNA of the CDR3 is TGCGCCAGCAGCTCCAGGGACCCCGGAGGCACAGATACGCAGTATTTT. Its translation is CASSSRDPGGTDTQYF. The full variable domain, in which reference TRBV5-1 and TRBJ2-3 provide the parts outside the CDR3, is KAGVTQTPRYLIKTRGQQVTLSCSPISGHRSVSWYQQTPGQGLQFLFEYFSETQRNKGNFPGRFSGRQFSNSRSEMNVSTLELGDSALYLCASSSRDPGGTDTQYFGPGTRLTVL.

This clonotype was detected ten times or more. This rearrangement joins TRBV20-1 to TRBJ2-1; D possibly uses TRBD1 or TRBD2 (5 bases each). The CDR3 length is 14 residues. In germline, CDR1 is DFQATT, CDR2 SNEGSKA (reference sequence). Trimming stripped 4 bases from V and 4 bases from J, with 14 bases between. CDR3 region: CSATLEGLYNEQFF. CDR3 DNA sequence: TGCAGTGCTACGCTAGAGGGGCTTTACAATGAGCAGTTCTTC.

This clonotype has a count of ten or more. The rearrangement joins TRBV2 to TRBJ2-2; 10 bases are a match to TRBD2. The germline V gene has CDR1 SNHLY and CDR2 FYNNEI. J lost 2 bases, V lost 7 bases, and 1 base had no gene match. The CDR3 has 14 residues. CDR3 sequence reads: CASKREGNTGELFF. The CDR3 DNA reads as TGTGCCAGCAAGCGGGAGGGTAACACCGGGGAGCTGTTTTTT.

This clonotype was seen repeatedly, ten times or more. The chain links TRBV12-3 or TRBV12-4 to TRBJ1-5; D unclear. The ends were cut back, 7 bases at V and 7 bases at J, with 17 bases in the middle. This CDR3 is 14 amino acids long. As DNA, the CDR3 is TGTGCCAGCACCTCCCACCCCCGAGACCAGCCCCAGCATTTT. It specifies CASTSHPRDQPQHF.

This clonotype has a count of ten or more. The chain links TRBV14 to TRBJ2-1, with 12 bases that match TRBD2. The CDR3 consists of 18 residues. Losses at the gene ends were 6 bases for V and 6 bases for J; bases not matched to a gene: 15. CDR1 and CDR2 (germline): SGHDN, FVKESK. CDR3 in DNA: TGTGCCAGCAGAATGACGACTAGCGGGAGTGTTGGCGGCAATGAGCAGTTCTTC. Amino acid sequence: CASRMTTSGSVGGNEQFF.

This clonotype was counted at least ten times. The genes are TRBV5-6 and TRBJ1-2, with D perhaps matching TRBD1 (6 bases). V dropped 1 base and J dropped 4 bases, with 11 bases sitting between them. In germline, CDR1 is SGHDT, CDR2 YYEEEE. The CDR3 runs 14 residues. The CDR3 region is CASSLIRGFYGYTF. The CDR3 nucleotides are TGTGCCAGCAGCTTGATCAGGGGTTTCTATGGCTACACCTTC.

This clonotype was counted between two and nine times. The chain uses TRBV3-1 and TRBJ1-2; 10 bases fit TRBD1. The CDR3 contains 16 residues. The V and J ends lost 3 bases and 4 bases, in that order; junction bases with no gene match: 8. Germline V CDR1 and CDR2: LGHDT, YNNKEL (reference sequence). The CDR3 protein is CASSHTGTGVIYGYTF. CDR3 nucleotides: TGTGCCAGCAGCCATACCGGGACAGGGGTCATCTATGGCTACACCTTC.

The chain carries TRBV7-9 and TRBJ2-1; the D is unclear. The CDR3 covers 15 residues. The germline CDR1 and CDR2 sequences are SEHNR and FQNEAQ (reference sequence). V lost 1 base and J lost 2, with 9 bases in between. CDR3 sequence (DNA): TGTGCCAGCAGCTTAGGTGGAAGGCCCTACAATGAGCAGTTCTTC. Translating gives CASSLGGRPYNEQFF.

This clonotype was counted at least ten times. V and J are TRBV2 and TRBJ2-2; 8 bases agree with TRBD1. J was trimmed by 4 bases and V by 7 bases; bases with no gene match: 5. The CDR3 consists of 14 residues. The V gene's germline CDR1 is SNHLY and CDR2 FYNNEI. DNA for the CDR3: TGTGCCAGCACCGGACAGGGCGCCACCGGGGAGCTGTTTTTT. Amino acids: CASTGQGATGELFF.

This clonotype was seen ten or more times. J is TRBJ2-7 and V is TRBV5-1, with no clear D. The CDR3 has 14 amino acids. CDR1 SGHRS and CDR2 YFSETQ come from the germline V gene. With 0 bases removed from V and 0 bases from J, the gap between germline ends came to 7 bases. For the CDR3, the DNA is TGCGCCAGCAGCTTGGATTTAGCCTCCTACGAGCAGTACTTC. This codes for CASSLDLASYEQYF. Combining the CDR3 with reference TRBV5-1 and TRBJ2-7 gives the whole variable domain KAGVTQTPRYLIKTRGQQVTLSCSPISGHRSVSWYQQTPGQGLQFLFEYFSETQRNKGNFPGRFSGRQFSNSRSEMNVSTLELGDSALYLCASSLDLASYEQYFGPGTRLTVT.

On this clonotype: A much bigger clone sits one base away, suggesting this may be a read error. The chain uses TRBV11-2 and TRBJ1-6; D gene unclear. CDR1 SGHAT and CDR2 FQNNGV come from the germline V gene. This CDR3 has 15 residues. The CDR3, as DNA: TGTGTCACCGGCGGCAACGGGGTCAATAATTCACCCCTCCACTTT. Translating gives CVTGGNGVNNSPLHF.

This clonotype was observed a few times. One end of the junction fails to match germline, which may point to a read error. V usage is TRBV18 and J usage is TRBJ2-1; no reliable D call. The CDR3 covers 11 residues. Germline CDR1 KGHSH, CDR2 LQKENI. The CDR3 loop reads CASSPGAVSIF. The CDR3 bases are TGTGCCAGCTCACCAGGTGCGGTTTCGATCTTC. Full variable domain (remainder filled in from reference TRBV18 and TRBJ2-1): NAGVMQNPRHLVRRRGQEARLRCSPMKGHSHVYWYRQLPEEGLKFMVYLQKENIIDESGMPKERFSAEFPKEGPSILRIQQVVRGDSAAYFCASSPGAVSIFGPGTRLTVL.

At least ten counts were recorded for this clonotype. The chain links TRBV12-3 or TRBV12-4 to TRBJ1-4, with 12 bases matching TRBD1. V was pared by 5 bases and J by 8 bases, with 6 bases of the junction left unmatched. This CDR3 comprises 15 residues. CDR3 region: CASSRGTGGEEKLFF. CDR3 sequence (DNA): TGTGCCAGCAGTCGGGGGACAGGGGGCGAGGAAAAACTGTTTTTT.

This clonotype was observed many times. V is TRBV20-1 and J is TRBJ1-5, with TRBD1 identical over 8 bases. The V segment lost 7 bases and the J segment 0 bases; nucleotides outside the gene matches: 11. The CDR3 has 16 amino acids. Germline-derived CDR1 and CDR2 are DFQATT and SNEGSKA (reference sequence). CDR3 sequence (DNA): TGCAGTGTCAGACTCCGGGACAGGCCTAGCAATCAGCCCCAGCATTTT. Encoded protein: CSVRLRDRPSNQPQHF.